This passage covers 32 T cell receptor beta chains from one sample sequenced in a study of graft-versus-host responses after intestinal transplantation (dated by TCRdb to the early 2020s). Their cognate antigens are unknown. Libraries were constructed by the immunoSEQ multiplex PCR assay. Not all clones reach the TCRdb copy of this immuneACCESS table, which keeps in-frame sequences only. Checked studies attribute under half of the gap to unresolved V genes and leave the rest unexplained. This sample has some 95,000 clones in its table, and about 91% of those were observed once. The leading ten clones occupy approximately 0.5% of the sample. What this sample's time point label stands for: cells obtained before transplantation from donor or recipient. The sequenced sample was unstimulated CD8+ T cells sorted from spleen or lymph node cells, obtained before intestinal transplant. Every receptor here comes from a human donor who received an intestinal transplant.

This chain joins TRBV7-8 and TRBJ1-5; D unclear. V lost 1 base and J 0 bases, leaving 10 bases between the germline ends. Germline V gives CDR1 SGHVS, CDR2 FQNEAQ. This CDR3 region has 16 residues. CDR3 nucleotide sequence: TGTGCCAGCAGCTTAGAGGAGGCTTATAGCAATCAGCCCCAGCATTTT. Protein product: CASSLEEAYSNQPQHF.

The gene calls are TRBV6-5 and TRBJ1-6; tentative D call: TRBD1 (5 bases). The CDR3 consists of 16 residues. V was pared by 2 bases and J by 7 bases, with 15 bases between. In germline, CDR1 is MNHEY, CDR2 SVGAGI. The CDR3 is CASSYEPPGENSPLHF. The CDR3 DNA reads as TGTGCCAGCAGTTACGAGCCGCCGGGGGAAAATTCACCCCTCCACTTT.

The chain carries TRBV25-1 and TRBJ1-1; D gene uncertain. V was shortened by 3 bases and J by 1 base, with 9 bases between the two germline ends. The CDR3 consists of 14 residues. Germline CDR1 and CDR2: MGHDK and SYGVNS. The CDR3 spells CASSDEPGNTEAFF. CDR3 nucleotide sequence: TGTGCCAGCAGTGACGAACCGGGGAACACTGAAGCTTTCTTT.

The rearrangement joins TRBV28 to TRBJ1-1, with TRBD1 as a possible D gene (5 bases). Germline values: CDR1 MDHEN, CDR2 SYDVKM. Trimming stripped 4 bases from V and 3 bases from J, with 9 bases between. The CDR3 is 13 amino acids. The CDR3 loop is CASSSLGHTEAFF. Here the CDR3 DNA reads TGTGCCAGCAGTTCACTGGGGCACACTGAAGCTTTCTTT.

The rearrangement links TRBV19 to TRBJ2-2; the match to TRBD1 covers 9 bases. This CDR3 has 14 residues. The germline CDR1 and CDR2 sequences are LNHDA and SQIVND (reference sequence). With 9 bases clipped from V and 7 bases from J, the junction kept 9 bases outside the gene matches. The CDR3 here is CASSGTGNIGELFF. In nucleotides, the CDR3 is TGTGCCAGCTCCGGGACAGGGAATATCGGGGAGCTGTTTTTT.

CDR3 nucleotides: TGTGCCAGCAGCGTAGATGGCGGAAATGAGCAGTTCTTC. Amino acid sequence: CASSVDGGNEQFF. J is TRBJ2-1 and V is TRBV9; D call uncertain. V lost 0 bases and J 7 bases, leaving 8 bases between the germline ends. The germline CDR1 and CDR2 sequences are SGDLS and YYNGEE. The CDR3 covers 13 residues.

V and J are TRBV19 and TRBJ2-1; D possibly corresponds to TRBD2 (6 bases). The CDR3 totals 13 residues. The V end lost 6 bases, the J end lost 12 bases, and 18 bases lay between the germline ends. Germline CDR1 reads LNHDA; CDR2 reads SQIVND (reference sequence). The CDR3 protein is CASSGGPVHGQFF. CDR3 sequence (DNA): TGTGCCAGTAGCGGAGGGCCGGTCCATGGGCAGTTCTTC.

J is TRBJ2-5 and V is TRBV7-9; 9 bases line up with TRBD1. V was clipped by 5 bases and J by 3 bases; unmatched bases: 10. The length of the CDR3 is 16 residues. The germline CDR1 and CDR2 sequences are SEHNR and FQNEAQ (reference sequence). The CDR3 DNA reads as TGTGCCAGCAGCACGACAAAGGGACAGGGCGAAGAGACCCAGTACTTC. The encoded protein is CASSTTKGQGEETQYF. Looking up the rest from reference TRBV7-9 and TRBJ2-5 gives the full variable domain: DTGVSQNPRHKITKRGQNVTFRCDPISEHNRLYWYRQTLGQGPEFLTYFQNEAQLEKSRLLSDRFSAERPKGSFSTLEIQRTEQGDSAMYLCASSTTKGQGEETQYFGPGTRLLVL.

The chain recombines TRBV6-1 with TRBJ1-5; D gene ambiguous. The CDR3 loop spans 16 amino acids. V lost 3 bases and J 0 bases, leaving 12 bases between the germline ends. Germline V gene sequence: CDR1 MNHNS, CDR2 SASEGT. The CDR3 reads CASSEPVINSNQPQHF. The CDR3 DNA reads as TGTGCCAGCAGTGAGCCGGTGATCAATAGCAATCAGCCCCAGCATTTT.

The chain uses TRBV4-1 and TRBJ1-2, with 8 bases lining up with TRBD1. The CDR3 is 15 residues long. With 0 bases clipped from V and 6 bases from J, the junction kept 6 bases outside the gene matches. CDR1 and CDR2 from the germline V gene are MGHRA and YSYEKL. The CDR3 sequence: CASSQDFRTGNGYTF. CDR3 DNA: TGCGCCAGCAGCCAAGATTTTCGGACAGGGAATGGCTACACCTTC.

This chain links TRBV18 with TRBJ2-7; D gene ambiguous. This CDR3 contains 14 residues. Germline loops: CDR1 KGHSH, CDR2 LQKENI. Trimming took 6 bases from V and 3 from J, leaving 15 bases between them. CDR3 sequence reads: CASSPSPPGYEQYF. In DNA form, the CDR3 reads TGTGCCAGCTCTCCCTCGCCCCCCGGCTACGAGCAGTACTTC.

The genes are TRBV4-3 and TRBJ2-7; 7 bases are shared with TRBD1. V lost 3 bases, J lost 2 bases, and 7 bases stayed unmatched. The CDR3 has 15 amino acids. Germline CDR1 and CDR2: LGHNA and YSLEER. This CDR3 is CASSQGTGQPYEQYF. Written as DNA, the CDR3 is TGCGCCAGCAGCCAGGGAACGGGACAGCCCTACGAGCAGTACTTC.

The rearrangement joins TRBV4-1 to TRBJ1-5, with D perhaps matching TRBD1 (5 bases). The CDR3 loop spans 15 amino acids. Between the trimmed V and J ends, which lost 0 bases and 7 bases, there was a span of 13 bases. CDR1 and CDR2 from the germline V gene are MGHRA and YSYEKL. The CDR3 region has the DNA TGCGCCAGCAGCCAAGATATCAGGGCCGGACAGCCCCAGCATTTT. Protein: CASSQDIRAGQPQHF.

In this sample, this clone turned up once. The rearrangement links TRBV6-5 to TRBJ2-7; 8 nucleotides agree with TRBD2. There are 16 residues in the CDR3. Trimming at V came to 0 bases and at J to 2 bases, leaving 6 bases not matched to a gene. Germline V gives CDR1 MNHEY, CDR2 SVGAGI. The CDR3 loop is CASSYSSVAGPYEQYF. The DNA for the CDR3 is TGTGCCAGCAGTTACTCATCGGTAGCGGGGCCCTACGAGCAGTACTTC.

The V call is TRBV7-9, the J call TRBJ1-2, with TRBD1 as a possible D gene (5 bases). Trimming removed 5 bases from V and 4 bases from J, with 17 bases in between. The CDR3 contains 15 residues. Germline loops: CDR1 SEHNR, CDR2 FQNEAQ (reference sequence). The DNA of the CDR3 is TGTGCCAGCAGCGGAGGGGAATCGGGCATCTATGGCTACACCTTC. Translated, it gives CASSGGESGIYGYTF.

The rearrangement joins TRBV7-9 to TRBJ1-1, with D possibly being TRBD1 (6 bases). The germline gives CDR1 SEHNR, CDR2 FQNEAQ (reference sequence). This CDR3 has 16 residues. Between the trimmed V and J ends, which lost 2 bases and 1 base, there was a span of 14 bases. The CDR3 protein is CASSLLGQQPNTEAFF. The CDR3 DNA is TGTGCCAGCAGCTTACTCGGACAGCAACCGAACACTGAAGCTTTCTTT.

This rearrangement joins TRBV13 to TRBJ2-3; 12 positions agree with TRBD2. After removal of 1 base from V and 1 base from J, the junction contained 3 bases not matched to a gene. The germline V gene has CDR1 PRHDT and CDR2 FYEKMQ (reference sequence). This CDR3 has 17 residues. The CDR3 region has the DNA TGTGCCAGCAGCTTAGCTAGCGGGGGGGCGGGCACAGATACGCAGTATTTT. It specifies CASSLASGGAGTDTQYF.

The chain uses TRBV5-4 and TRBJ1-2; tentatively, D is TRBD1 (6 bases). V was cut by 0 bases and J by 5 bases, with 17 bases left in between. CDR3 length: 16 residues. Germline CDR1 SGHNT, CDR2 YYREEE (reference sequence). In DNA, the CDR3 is TGTGCCAGCAGCTTGGAAGAACGGGGGGCAATTTATGGCTACACCTTC. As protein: CASSLEERGAIYGYTF.

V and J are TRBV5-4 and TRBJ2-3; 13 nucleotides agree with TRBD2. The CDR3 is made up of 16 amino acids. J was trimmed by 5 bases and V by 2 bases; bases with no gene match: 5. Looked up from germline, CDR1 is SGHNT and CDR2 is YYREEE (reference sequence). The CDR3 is CASSLWTSGGEDTQYF. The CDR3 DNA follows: TGTGCCAGCAGCTTATGGACTAGCGGGGGCGAAGATACGCAGTATTTT. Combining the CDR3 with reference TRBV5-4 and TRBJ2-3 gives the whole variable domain ETGVTQSPTHLIKTRGQQVTLRCSSQSGHNTVSWYQQALGQGPQFIFQYYREEENGRGNFPPRFSGLQFPNYSSELNVNALELDDSALYLCASSLWTSGGEDTQYFGPGTRLTVL.

CDR3 amino acids: CASSWMQTSGGAKPYNEQFF. DNA for the CDR3: TGTGCCAGCAGCTGGATGCAGACTAGCGGGGGGGCCAAGCCGTACAATGAGCAGTTCTTC. This rearrangement joins TRBV5-4 to TRBJ2-1; TRBD2 matches 14 bases. The germline gives CDR1 SGHNT, CDR2 YYREEE (reference sequence). This CDR3 contains 20 residues. The ends lost 3 bases at V and 4 bases at J; junction bases unmatched: 15.

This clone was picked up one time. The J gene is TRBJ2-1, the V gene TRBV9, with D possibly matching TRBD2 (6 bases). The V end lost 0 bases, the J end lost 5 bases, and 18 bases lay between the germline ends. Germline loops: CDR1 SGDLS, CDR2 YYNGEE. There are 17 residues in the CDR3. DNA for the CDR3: TGTGCCAGCAGCGTAGGGGACTGGCTCCGACTAAACAATGAGCAGTTCTTC. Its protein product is CASSVGDWLRLNNEQFF.

The CDR3 nucleotides are TGTGCCAGCAGCGTAGGGACAGCAAGCTCCTACGAGCAGTACTTC. It specifies CASSVGTASSYEQYF. This chain joins TRBV9 and TRBJ2-7, with D possibly matching TRBD1 (6 bases). This CDR3 contains 15 residues. The V end was cut by 0 bases, the J end by 0 bases, with 10 bases between. In germline, CDR1 is SGDLS, CDR2 YYNGEE.

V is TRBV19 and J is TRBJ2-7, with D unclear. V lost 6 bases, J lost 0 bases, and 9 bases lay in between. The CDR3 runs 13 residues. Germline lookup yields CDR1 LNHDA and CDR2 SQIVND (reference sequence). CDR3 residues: CASSPASSYEQYF. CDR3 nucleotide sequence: TGTGCCAGTAGCCCCGCGAGCTCCTACGAGCAGTACTTC.

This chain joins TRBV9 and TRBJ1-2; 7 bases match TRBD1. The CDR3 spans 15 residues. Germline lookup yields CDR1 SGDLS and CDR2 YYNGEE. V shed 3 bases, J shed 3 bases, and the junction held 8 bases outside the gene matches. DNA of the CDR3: TGTGCCAGCAGCGGCGCAGGGGGATCCTACTATGGCTACACCTTC. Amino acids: CASSGAGGSYYGYTF.

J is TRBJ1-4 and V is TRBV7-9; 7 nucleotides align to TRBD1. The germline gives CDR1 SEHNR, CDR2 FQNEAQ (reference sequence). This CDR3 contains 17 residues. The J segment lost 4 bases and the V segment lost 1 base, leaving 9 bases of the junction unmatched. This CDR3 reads CASSLETPGQYNEKLFF. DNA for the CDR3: TGTGCCAGCAGCTTAGAGACCCCGGGACAGTATAATGAAAAACTGTTTTTT.

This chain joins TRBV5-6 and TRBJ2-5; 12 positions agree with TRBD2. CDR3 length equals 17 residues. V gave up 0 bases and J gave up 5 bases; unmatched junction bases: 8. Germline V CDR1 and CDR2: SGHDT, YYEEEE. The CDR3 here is CASSLVASGGAVETQYF. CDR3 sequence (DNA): TGTGCCAGCAGCTTGGTGGCTAGCGGGGGGGCCGTTGAGACCCAGTACTTC.

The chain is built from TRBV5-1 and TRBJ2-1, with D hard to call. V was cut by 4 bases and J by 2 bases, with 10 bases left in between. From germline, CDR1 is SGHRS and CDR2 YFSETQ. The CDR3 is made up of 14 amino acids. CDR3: CASSPSPAYNEQFF. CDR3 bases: TGCGCCAGCAGCCCCTCACCGGCCTACAATGAGCAGTTCTTC. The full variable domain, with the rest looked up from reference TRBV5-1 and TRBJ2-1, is KAGVTQTPRYLIKTRGQQVTLSCSPISGHRSVSWYQQTPGQGLQFLFEYFSETQRNKGNFPGRFSGRQFSNSRSEMNVSTLELGDSALYLCASSPSPAYNEQFFGPGTRLTVL.

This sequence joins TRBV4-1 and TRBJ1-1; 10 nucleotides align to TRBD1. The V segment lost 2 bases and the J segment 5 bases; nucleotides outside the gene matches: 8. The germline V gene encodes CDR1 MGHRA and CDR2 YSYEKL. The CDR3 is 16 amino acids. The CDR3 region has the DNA TGCGCCAGCAGCCAATCTGGACAGGGGGTTTGGACTGAAGCTTTCTTT. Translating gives CASSQSGQGVWTEAFF.

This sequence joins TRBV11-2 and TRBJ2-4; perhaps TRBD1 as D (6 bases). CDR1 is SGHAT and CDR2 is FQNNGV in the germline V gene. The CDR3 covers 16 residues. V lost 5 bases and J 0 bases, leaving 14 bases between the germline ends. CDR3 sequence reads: CASSPYRDIAKNIQYF. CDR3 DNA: TGTGCCAGCAGCCCCTACAGGGATATAGCCAAAAACATTCAGTACTTC. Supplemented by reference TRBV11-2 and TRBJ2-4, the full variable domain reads EAGVAQSPRYKIIEKRQSVAFWCNPISGHATLYWYQQILGQGPKLLIQFQNNGVVDDSQLPKDRFSAERLKGVDSTLKIQPAKLEDSAVYLCASSPYRDIAKNIQYFGAGTRLSVL.

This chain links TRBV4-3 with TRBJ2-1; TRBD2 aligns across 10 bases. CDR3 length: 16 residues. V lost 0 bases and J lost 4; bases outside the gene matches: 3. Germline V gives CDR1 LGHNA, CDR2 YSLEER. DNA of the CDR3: TGCGCCAGCAGCCAAGATCGGACTAGCGGTTACAATGAGCAGTTCTTC. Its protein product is CASSQDRTSGYNEQFF.

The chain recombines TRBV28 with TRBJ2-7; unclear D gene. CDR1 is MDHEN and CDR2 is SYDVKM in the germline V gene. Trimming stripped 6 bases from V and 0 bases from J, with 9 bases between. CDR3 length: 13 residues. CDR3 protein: CASSPTSSYEQYF. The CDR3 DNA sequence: TGTGCCAGCAGCCCGACAAGCTCCTACGAGCAGTACTTC.

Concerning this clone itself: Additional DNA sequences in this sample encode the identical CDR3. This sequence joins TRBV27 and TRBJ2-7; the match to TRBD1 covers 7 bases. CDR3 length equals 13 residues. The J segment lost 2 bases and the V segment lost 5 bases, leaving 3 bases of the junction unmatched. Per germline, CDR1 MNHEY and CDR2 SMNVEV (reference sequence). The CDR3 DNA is TGTGCCAGCAGTCTTACAGGGGCCTACGAGCAGTACTTC. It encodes CASSLTGAYEQYF.